Below are 22 T cell receptor beta chains sequenced from a single sample in a study of blood T cell repertoires in COVID-19. Here immunoSEQ multiplex PCR was the method, and the copy in TCRdb shows in-frame clones only, minus some. The sample shows about 130,000 clones, 83% of them seen only once. The source material was PBMCs or T cells enriched from blood (not recorded which). These receptors were obtained from a man in his thirties or forties who had recovered from COVID-19.

This chain links TRBV29-1 with TRBJ2-5; 9 nucleotides agree with TRBD1. V lost 4 bases and J lost 4; bases outside the gene matches: 13. The CDR3 spans 16 residues. CDR1 SQVTM and CDR2 ANQGSEA come from the germline V gene. The DNA for the CDR3 is TGCAGCGTTGTCTCGATGCGGGGACAGGGACGAGAGACCCAGTACTTC. It is translated as CSVVSMRGQGRETQYF.

The chain recombines TRBV19 with TRBJ2-6; a possible D gene is TRBD2 (5 bases). This CDR3 is built from 17 residues. The V gene lost 3 bases and the J gene lost 0 bases, with 12 bases spanning the gap. CDR1 and CDR2 from the germline V gene are LNHDA and SQIVND (reference sequence). The CDR3 here is CASSMRLPSSGANVLTF. The CDR3 nucleotides are TGTGCCAGTAGTATGCGACTACCAAGCTCTGGGGCCAACGTCCTGACTTTC.

The chain joins TRBV2 to TRBJ1-6, with 7 bases identical to TRBD1. The germline V gene has CDR1 SNHLY and CDR2 FYNNEI. The CDR3 sequence is 14 residues long. V gave up 7 bases and J gave up 5 bases; unmatched junction bases: 5. CDR3 coding DNA: TGTGCCAGCACTCGGGACAGAGATAATTCACCCCTCCACTTT. As protein: CASTRDRDNSPLHF.

The chain employs TRBV20-1 and TRBJ1-5, with D possibly being TRBD1 (5 bases). The germline CDR1 and CDR2 sequences are DFQATT and SNEGSKA (reference sequence). CDR3 size: 14 residues. Trimming removed 3 bases from V and 0 bases from J, with 9 bases in between. CDR3: CSASKTDSNQPQHF. CDR3 sequence (DNA): TGCAGTGCTAGTAAGACAGATAGCAATCAGCCCCAGCATTTT.

The chain uses TRBV5-1 and TRBJ1-2, with no clear D. CDR3 length: 15 residues. Germline assignment: CDR1 SGHRS and CDR2 YFSETQ. Trimming took off 0 bases at V and 1 base at J, with 10 bases between the two ends. CDR3 in amino acids: CASSLETTNNYGYTF. The CDR3 coding sequence is TGCGCCAGCAGCTTGGAGACGACTAATAACTATGGCTACACCTTC. Together with reference TRBV5-1 and TRBJ1-2, the CDR3 gives the full variable domain: KAGVTQTPRYLIKTRGQQVTLSCSPISGHRSVSWYQQTPGQGLQFLFEYFSETQRNKGNFPGRFSGRQFSNSRSEMNVSTLELGDSALYLCASSLETTNNYGYTFGSGTRLTVV.

The genes are TRBV3-1 (or the pseudogene TRBV3-2) and TRBJ1-2, with TRBD1 as a possible D gene (5 bases). There are 15 residues in the CDR3. Germline-derived CDR1 and CDR2 are LGHDT and YNNKEL (reference sequence). V lost 0 bases, J lost 3 bases, and 11 bases lay in between. The CDR3 DNA sequence: TGTGCCAGCAGCCAAGAGCCAGGGCAGGACTATGGCTACACCTTC. Protein sequence: CASSQEPGQDYGYTF.

The chain links TRBV27 to TRBJ1-2; no firm D call. V was clipped by 1 base and J by 7 bases, with 16 bases between them. This CDR3 spans 15 amino acids. The germline CDR1 and CDR2 sequences are MNHEY and SMNVEV (reference sequence). The DNA for the CDR3 is TGTGCCAGCAGTTTATATTCTAGGGAGTCGAGTGGCTACACCTTC. This sequence encodes CASSLYSRESSGYTF.

V usage is TRBV7-9 and J usage is TRBJ1-2; TRBD1 is a possible D gene (6 bases). Germline values: CDR1 SEHNR, CDR2 FQNEAQ (reference sequence). The CDR3 sequence is 14 residues long. Trimming took off 2 bases at V and 7 bases at J, with 14 bases between the two ends. The CDR3: CASSLTQGGGGYTF. In DNA form, the CDR3 reads TGTGCCAGCAGCTTAACACAGGGCGGGGGTGGCTACACCTTC.

This clone is a singleton in its sample. This chain uses TRBV5-1 with TRBJ2-5; 7 bases fit TRBD1. The CDR3 totals 13 residues. Trimming took 4 bases from V and 5 from J; bases not matched to a gene: 5. CDR1 SGHRS and CDR2 YFSETQ come from the germline V gene. The CDR3 DNA is TGCGCCAGCAGCCCGACAGGGCGGGAGACCCAGTACTTC. Translated, it gives CASSPTGRETQYF.

The chain uses TRBV7-2 and TRBJ1-3; TRBD1 agrees at 7 bases. There are 16 residues in the CDR3. Germline V gene lookup returns CDR1 SGHTA and CDR2 FQGNSA. V shed 2 bases and J 4 bases; nucleotides not matched to a gene: 8. This chain's CDR3 is CASSLIGGQLGNTIYF. The DNA for the CDR3 is TGTGCCAGCAGCTTAATTGGGGGACAGTTGGGAAACACCATATATTTT. Filled out from reference TRBV7-2 and TRBJ1-3, the complete variable domain reads GAGVSQSPSNKVTEKGKDVELRCDPISGHTALYWYRQSLGQGLEFLIYFQGNSAPDKSGLPSDRFSAERTGGSVSTLTIQRTQQEDSAVYLCASSLIGGQLGNTIYFGEGSWLTVV.

This chain connects TRBV5-1 to TRBJ2-7; 7 bases fit TRBD1. Germline CDR1 SGHRS, CDR2 YFSETQ. The CDR3 consists of 15 residues. V was clipped by 5 bases and J by 0 bases; unmatched bases: 8. The CDR3 here is CASRRSDRDSYEQYF. The CDR3 DNA reads as TGCGCCAGCAGAAGATCTGACAGGGACTCCTACGAGCAGTACTTC. Drawing the rest from reference TRBV5-1 and TRBJ2-7, the complete variable domain is KAGVTQTPRYLIKTRGQQVTLSCSPISGHRSVSWYQQTPGQGLQFLFEYFSETQRNKGNFPGRFSGRQFSNSRSEMNVSTLELGDSALYLCASRRSDRDSYEQYFGPGTRLTVT.

The J gene is TRBJ2-1, the V gene TRBV5-4; TRBD1 aligns across 8 bases. The V segment lost 4 bases and the J segment 4 bases; nucleotides outside the gene matches: 7. Germline CDR1 is SGHNT and CDR2 is YYREEE (reference sequence). The CDR3 covers 15 residues. The CDR3 reads CASSTGQGFYNEQFF. In DNA, the CDR3 is TGTGCCAGCAGCACCGGACAGGGATTTTACAATGAGCAGTTCTTC.

This clone was recorded once. For the CDR3, the DNA is TGTGCCAGTAGTCCCTCTTCTCTCCAGTATAGCAATCAGCCCCAGCATTTT. Translated: CASSPSSLQYSNQPQHF. The gene calls are TRBV19 and TRBJ1-5, with D unresolved. Trimming took off 5 bases at V and 0 bases at J, with 17 bases between the two ends. There are 17 residues in the CDR3. Germline V gene sequence: CDR1 LNHDA, CDR2 SQIVND (reference sequence). Variable domain in full (rest from reference TRBV19 and TRBJ1-5): DGGITQSPKYLFRKEGQNVTLSCEQNLNHDAMYWYRQDPGQGLRLIYYSQIVNDFQKGDIAEGYSVSREKKESFPLTVTSAQKNPTAFYLCASSPSSLQYSNQPQHFGDGTRLSIL.

The rearrangement joins TRBV3-1 (or the pseudogene TRBV3-2) to TRBJ2-2; weak D call: TRBD1 (5 bases). Trimming took 1 base from V and 7 from J, leaving 19 bases between them. This CDR3 is built from 17 residues. Per germline, CDR1 LGHDT and CDR2 YNNKEL (reference sequence). The CDR3 sequence is CASSQGLGRAVGGELFF. CDR3 DNA sequence: TGTGCCAGCAGCCAAGGATTGGGCAGGGCGGTAGGCGGGGAGCTGTTTTTT.

In its sample, this clone was seen once. CDR3 nucleotide sequence: TGTGCCAGCAGTACAGGGGGCCAGTCTGGGGCCAACGTCCTGACTTTC. It specifies CASSTGGQSGANVLTF. The chain employs TRBV28 and TRBJ2-6, with 9 bases aligning to TRBD1. The germline V gene encodes CDR1 MDHEN and CDR2 SYDVKM. The CDR3 has 16 amino acids. The junction had 3 bases not matched to a gene; V was cut back by 5 bases and J by 1 base.

J is TRBJ2-2 and V is TRBV10-1; 7 bases line up with TRBD1. V dropped 6 bases and J dropped 5; count of bases not matched to a gene: 3. Per the germline V gene, CDR1 is WNHNN and CDR2 is SYGVQD (reference sequence). This CDR3 region has 13 residues. The CDR3 region has the DNA TGCGCCAGCAGACCAGGGGGAACCGGGGAGCTGTTTTTT. This translates into CASRPGGTGELFF.

The chain joins TRBV10-1 to TRBJ2-7; TRBD1 matches at 11 bases. This CDR3 has 15 residues. Germline V gives CDR1 WNHNN, CDR2 SYGVQD (reference sequence). V shed 3 bases, J shed 4 bases, and the junction held 5 bases outside the gene matches. CDR3 in amino acids: CASSDPGQGVYEQYF. The CDR3 coding sequence is TGCGCCAGCAGTGACCCGGGACAGGGGGTGTACGAGCAGTACTTC.

The rearrangement links TRBV15 to TRBJ1-5; 8 bases are shared with TRBD1. The V gene's germline CDR1 is LNHNV and CDR2 YYDKDF (reference sequence). V lost 1 base and J lost 2; bases outside the gene matches: 4. The CDR3 has 16 residues. In DNA form, the CDR3 reads TGTGCCACCAGCAGAGTTGACAGGGGTGGCAATCAGCCCCAGCATTTT. Amino acid sequence: CATSRVDRGGNQPQHF.

The chain is built from TRBV27 and TRBJ1-4; TRBD1 matches 10 bases. The CDR3 has 17 amino acids. With V trimmed by 3 bases and J by 5 bases, 9 bases remained unmatched. Germline CDR1 MNHEY, CDR2 SMNVEV (reference sequence). The CDR3 nucleotides are TGTGCCAGCAGTTTTGGTCGACAGGGGGCGCGAAATGAAAAACTGTTTTTT. This gives the protein CASSFGRQGARNEKLFF.

The chain joins TRBV5-1 to TRBJ1-2; 9 nucleotides agree with TRBD1. The CDR3 is made up of 14 amino acids. V shed 0 bases, J shed 13 bases, and the junction held 10 bases outside the gene matches. CDR1 and CDR2 (germline): SGHRS, YFSETQ. For the CDR3, the DNA is TGCGCCAGCAGCTTGGGTGGCGGGACAGGGAGTTTCACCTTC. It translates to CASSLGGGTGSFTF.

The rearrangement links TRBV30 to TRBJ1-1; D gene unclear. This CDR3 comprises 15 residues. V dropped 5 bases and J dropped 0 bases, with 16 bases sitting between them. In germline, CDR1 is GTSNPN, CDR2 SVGIG (reference sequence). CDR3 residues: CAWSPAYSMNTEAFF. The CDR3 nucleotides read TGTGCCTGGTCGCCCGCCTATAGCATGAACACTGAAGCTTTCTTT.

The rearrangement joins TRBV5-4 to TRBJ1-3, with D possibly being TRBD1 (6 bases). Germline V lookup: CDR1 SGHNT, CDR2 YYREEE (reference sequence). Trimming removed 4 bases from V and 2 bases from J, with 10 bases in between. The CDR3 has 14 residues. The CDR3 sequence is CASSDRTAGNTIYF. The DNA of the CDR3 is TGTGCCAGCAGCGACAGGACAGCTGGAAACACCATATATTTT.